The next 25 T cell receptor beta chains were all read from a single sample in a study of blood T cell repertoires in COVID-19. Some clones are missing from TCRdb's copy, which holds only in-frame ones; the method was immunoSEQ multiplex PCR. The sample lists 15,000 to 20,000 clones; 86% were seen once. The sequenced material came from peripheral blood. Receptor source: a man in his 70s with acute or convalescent COVID-19.

CDR3 sequence: CASSLPGGASAGELFF. The DNA of the CDR3 is TGTGCCAGCAGTCTCCCAGGGGGCGCGTCCGCCGGGGAGCTGTTTTTT. This sequence joins TRBV6-2 or TRBV6-3 and TRBJ2-2; 8 nucleotides line up with TRBD1. The J segment lost 6 bases and the V segment lost 5 bases, leaving 11 bases of the junction unmatched. Per the germline V gene, CDR1 is MNHEY and CDR2 is SVGEGT. The CDR3 runs to 16 residues.

This clone was counted a single time. The chain carries TRBV6-5 and TRBJ2-2, with a possible D match to TRBD1 (6 bases). CDR1 is MNHEY and CDR2 is SVGAGI in the germline V gene. V shed 8 bases and J shed 4 bases, with 14 bases lying between them. The CDR3 loop spans 14 amino acids. CDR3: CASLGTLSTGELFF. CDR3 nucleotides: TGTGCCAGCCTTGGGACACTCAGCACCGGGGAGCTGTTTTTT.

The J gene is TRBJ1-1, the V gene TRBV18, with 7 bases identical to TRBD1. J lost 6 bases, V lost 2 bases, and 9 bases had no gene match. The CDR3 is 15 residues long. Germline values: CDR1 KGHSH, CDR2 LQKENI. CDR3 in amino acids: CASSPFSNRGSEAFF. DNA for the CDR3: TGTGCCAGCTCACCATTCTCCAACAGGGGATCTGAAGCTTTCTTT.

The genes are TRBV6-5 and TRBJ1-2, with TRBD1 as a possible D gene (5 bases). Per the germline V gene, CDR1 is MNHEY and CDR2 is SVGAGI. V was trimmed by 10 bases and J by 4 bases, leaving 19 bases between them. The CDR3 length is 14 residues. CDR3 amino acids: CAIQRGGSTYGYTF. CDR3 nucleotide sequence: TGTGCCATCCAGAGGGGAGGGAGTACCTATGGCTACACCTTC.

This clone appeared once. The J gene is TRBJ2-5, the V gene TRBV7-3; 8 positions agree with TRBD2. The length of the CDR3 is 14 residues. Germline CDR1 and CDR2: SGHTA and FQGTGA. The ends lost 3 bases at V and 2 bases at J; junction bases unmatched: 2. The chain's CDR3 is CASSFSGTQETQYF. DNA for the CDR3: TGTGCCAGCAGCTTTAGCGGGACGCAAGAGACCCAGTACTTC.

The chain is built from TRBV6-2 or TRBV6-3 and TRBJ2-3, with 9 bases fitting TRBD2. CDR3 length: 15 residues. After removal of 4 bases from V and 4 bases from J, the junction contained 6 bases not matched to a gene. Per germline, CDR1 MNHEY and CDR2 SVGEGT. The CDR3 nucleotides are TGTGCCAGCAGTTCGGCTAGCGGGATTCCAGATACGCAGTATTTT. This gives the protein CASSSASGIPDTQYF.

This clone rates as medium-sized. The rearrangement joins TRBV4-2 to TRBJ1-1, with D unresolved. The CDR3 extends over 14 amino acids. V dropped 0 bases and J dropped 5 bases, with 10 bases sitting between them. CDR1 is LGHNA and CDR2 is YNFKEQ in the germline V gene. CDR3 region: CASSQEAGETEAFF. CDR3 DNA sequence: TGTGCCAGCAGCCAAGAGGCCGGGGAGACTGAAGCTTTCTTT.

The chain recombines TRBV2 with TRBJ2-1; 9 nucleotides line up with TRBD2. Germline-derived CDR1 and CDR2 are SNHLY and FYNNEI. Losses at the gene ends were 8 bases for V and 0 bases for J; bases not matched to a gene: 2. The CDR3 has 14 residues. CDR3 nucleotide sequence: TGTGCCAGCCGACTAGCGGACTCCTACAATGAGCAGTTCTTC. The encoded protein is CASRLADSYNEQFF.

This chain connects TRBV9 to TRBJ1-3, with D perhaps TRBD1 (5 bases). Per the germline V gene, CDR1 is SGDLS and CDR2 is YYNGEE. V was shortened by 3 bases and J by 0 bases, with 13 bases between the two germline ends. This CDR3 contains 16 residues. As DNA, the CDR3 is TGTGCCAGCAGCGCATCAGGGACTTACTCTGGAAACACCATATATTTT. This codes for CASSASGTYSGNTIYF.

The chain is built from TRBV11-2 and TRBJ2-2; 10 bases agree with TRBD2. J gave up 7 bases and V 5 bases, and 10 bases lay outside the gene matches. Looked up from germline, CDR1 is SGHAT and CDR2 is FQNNGV. The CDR3 covers 16 residues. CDR3 in DNA: TGTGCCAGCAGCAGACCGGGACTAGCGTCCGGCGGGGAGCTGTTTTTT. It codes for CASSRPGLASGGELFF.

The J gene is TRBJ2-2, the V gene TRBV24-1; 7 nucleotides match TRBD1. The CDR3 is 16 amino acids. Germline values: CDR1 KGHDR, CDR2 SFDVKD. V shed 3 bases, J shed 6 bases, and the junction held 9 bases outside the gene matches. In DNA form, the CDR3 reads TGTGCCACCAGTGATCCCACCAGAACAGGGGCCGGGGAGCTGTTTTTT. Amino acid sequence: CATSDPTRTGAGELFF.

The chain combines TRBV28 with TRBJ2-1; unclear D gene. V lost 6 bases and J lost 4, with 13 bases in between. There are 14 residues in the CDR3. The V gene's germline CDR1 is MDHEN and CDR2 SYDVKM. The CDR3 is CASSGRGSYNEQFF. The DNA for the CDR3 is TGTGCCAGCAGCGGCAGAGGTTCATACAATGAGCAGTTCTTC.

The count of this clone is one. The CDR3 region has the DNA TGTGCCAGCAGCCAAGATCCTGGAGGGACCCCGGGAAACACCATATATTTT. Encoded protein: CASSQDPGGTPGNTIYF. The chain links TRBV4-2 to TRBJ1-3, with D perhaps TRBD1 (5 bases). Trimming removed 0 bases at V and 4 bases at J, with 16 bases between. Germline assignment: CDR1 LGHNA and CDR2 YNFKEQ. This CDR3 region has 17 residues.

The V and J genes are TRBV7-2 and TRBJ1-3; 9 nucleotides match TRBD1. CDR3 length equals 16 residues. The germline gives CDR1 SGHTA, CDR2 FQGNSA. V dropped 5 bases and J dropped 2; count of bases not matched to a gene: 7. CDR3 loop: CASSKEGTGTGNTIYF. CDR3 in DNA: TGTGCCAGCAGCAAAGAGGGGACAGGGACTGGAAACACCATATATTTT.

This chain links TRBV29-1 with TRBJ2-4; TRBD2 aligns across 8 bases. CDR3 length: 16 amino acids. Germline assignment: CDR1 SQVTM and CDR2 ANQGSEA. Trimming cost V 0 bases and J 3 bases; bases outside gene matches: 7. The CDR3 region has the DNA TGCAGCGTTGAAGAACTAGCGGAAAGGGGCAAAAACATTCAGTACTTC. Encoded protein: CSVEELAERGKNIQYF.

The chain joins TRBV28 to TRBJ1-4, with D unclear. Deletions cut 7 bases from V and 4 bases from J, with 10 bases between. This CDR3 has 13 amino acids. The germline V gene encodes CDR1 MDHEN and CDR2 SYDVKM. CDR3 amino acids: CASTTHINEKLFF. CDR3 bases: TGTGCCAGCACCACCCACATTAATGAAAAACTGTTTTTT. The whole variable domain, filled in from reference TRBV28 and TRBJ1-4, reads DVKVTQSSRYLVKRTGEKVFLECVQDMDHENMFWYRQDPGLGLRLIYFSYDVKMKEKGDIPEGYSVSREKKERFSLILESASTNQTSMYLCASTTHINEKLFFGSGTQLSVL.

V is TRBV29-1 and J is TRBJ1-1, with 8 positions matching TRBD1. The CDR3 is 12 amino acids. V dropped 6 bases and J dropped 2; count of bases not matched to a gene: 2. The germline CDR1 and CDR2 sequences are SQVTM and ANQGSEA. The CDR3 bases are TGCAGCGTCGACAGGGGCAACACTGAAGCTTTCTTT. Translated: CSVDRGNTEAFF.

This chain uses TRBV28 with TRBJ1-2; D remains ambiguous. Germline CDR1 and CDR2: MDHEN and SYDVKM. Trimming took 6 bases from V and 8 from J, leaving 16 bases between them. The CDR3 covers 13 residues. CDR3 nucleotides: TGTGCCAGCAGCCCGGGGTTGTTTATCGGCTACACCTTC. Amino acid sequence: CASSPGLFIGYTF.

The rearrangement joins TRBV5-5 to TRBJ2-7; 7 positions agree with TRBD2. The V gene end was trimmed by 3 bases and the J gene end by 7 bases; junction bases not matched to a gene: 10. The CDR3 has 14 amino acids. The germline gives CDR1 SGHKS, CDR2 YYEKEE (reference sequence). CDR3 protein: CASSWGRGPGEQYF. DNA of the CDR3: TGTGCCAGCAGCTGGGGGAGGGGACCCGGGGAGCAGTACTTC.

The genes are TRBV6-2 or TRBV6-3 and TRBJ1-5; no clear D gene. The V and J ends lost 0 bases and 1 base respectively, with 7 bases between them. Germline V gives CDR1 MNHEY, CDR2 SVGEGT. The CDR3 contains 15 residues. The CDR3 DNA follows: TGTGCCAGCAGTTACTCGATCGGGAGCAATCAGCCCCAGCATTTT. Encoded protein: CASSYSIGSNQPQHF.

This chain uses TRBV7-9 with TRBJ2-1; 10 bases line up with TRBD2. The CDR3 runs to 14 residues. Per the germline V gene, CDR1 is SEHNR and CDR2 is FQNEAQ (reference sequence). V was pared by 8 bases and J by 6 bases, with 7 bases of the junction left unmatched. The CDR3, as DNA: TGTGCCAGCGGACCAGCGGGAGGGGTCAATGAGCAGTTCTTC. It specifies CASGPAGGVNEQFF.

This clone has only one observation. The chain is built from TRBV6-5 and TRBJ2-5; a possible D gene is TRBD1 (5 bases). The germline V gene encodes CDR1 MNHEY and CDR2 SVGAGI. This CDR3 has 14 residues. Trimming removed 7 bases from V and 7 bases from J, with 19 bases in between. This chain's CDR3 is CASNQQVDERTQYF. CDR3 DNA: TGTGCCAGCAATCAACAGGTTGATGAAAGGACCCAGTACTTC.

V is TRBV10-3 and J is TRBJ1-1; the D is unclear. This CDR3 has 15 residues. Trimming removed 2 bases at V and 5 bases at J, with 15 bases between. Germline values: CDR1 ENHRY, CDR2 SYGVKD. The CDR3 coding sequence is TGTGCCATCAGTGAGGGAGCCCGTCGGCCGACTGAAGCTTTCTTT. It translates to CAISEGARRPTEAFF.

The V and J genes are TRBV10-3 and TRBJ2-7; 7 bases are shared with TRBD1. With V trimmed by 6 bases and J by 1 base, 3 bases remained unmatched. This CDR3 region has 13 residues. Germline assignment: CDR1 ENHRY and CDR2 SYGVKD. CDR3 region: CAIRGTESYEQYF. As DNA, the CDR3 is TGTGCCATCAGGGGGACAGAATCCTACGAGCAGTACTTC.

The chain links TRBV6-4 to TRBJ1-1; D not resolved. Germline loops: CDR1 MRHNA, CDR2 SNTAGT. CDR3 size: 13 residues. Trimming left V 4 bases short and J 4 bases short, with 10 bases between. This CDR3 is CASSAEGGTEAFF. The CDR3 DNA follows: TGTGCCAGCAGTGCGGAGGGCGGCACTGAAGCTTTCTTT.